The 6 T cell receptor beta chains listed next were all sequenced from one sample in a study of blood T cell repertoires in COVID-19. The protocol was immunoSEQ multiplex PCR, while the TCRdb copy is restricted to in-frame clones and leaves out a portion. The sample lists fewer than 250,000 clones; more than 70% were seen once. The sample taken for sequencing was peripheral blood. These TCRs come from a woman aged 45-65 years with acute or convalescent COVID-19.

The genes are TRBV12-3 or TRBV12-4 and TRBJ2-2, with D tentatively TRBD2 (7 bases). Trimming removed 5 bases at V and 7 bases at J, with 11 bases between. This CDR3 comprises 13 residues. The CDR3 here is CASSARGGGELFF. CDR3 coding DNA: TGTGCCAGCAGTGCAAGGGGGGGCGGGGAGCTGTTTTTT.

J is TRBJ2-2 and V is TRBV10-1, with 9 bases lining up with TRBD2. Germline V gene data show CDR1 as WNHNN and CDR2 as SYGVQD (reference sequence). With V trimmed by 11 bases and J by 2 bases, 3 bases remained unmatched. The CDR3 is made up of 13 amino acids. The CDR3 DNA follows: TGCGCCTCCGGGACTAGCAACACCGGGGAGCTGTTTTTT. Amino acid sequence: CASGTSNTGELFF.

The chain joins TRBV9 to TRBJ1-2; D possibly corresponds to TRBD1 (5 bases). The V end was cut by 2 bases, the J end by 7 bases, with 12 bases between. The CDR3 consists of 13 residues. Germline V gene data show CDR1 as SGDLS and CDR2 as YYNGEE. For the CDR3, the DNA is TGTGCCAGCAGCGTCCGTGAAGGGGTTGGCTACACCTTC. Protein sequence: CASSVREGVGYTF.

This sequence joins TRBV11-2 and TRBJ2-7; D is possibly TRBD2 (5 bases). The CDR3 is 14 amino acids. Trimming stripped 4 bases from V and 5 bases from J, with 15 bases between. The germline CDR1 and CDR2 sequences are SGHAT and FQNNGV. CDR3 residues: CASSWTQDAHEQYF. The DNA of the CDR3 is TGTGCCAGCAGCTGGACTCAGGATGCCCACGAGCAGTACTTC.

The chain employs TRBV5-6 and TRBJ2-3; a possible D gene is TRBD2 (6 bases). Trimming stripped 4 bases from V and 1 base from J, with 16 bases between. Germline CDR1 and CDR2: SGHDT and YYEEEE. The CDR3 covers 16 residues. The CDR3 loop reads CASSPTLGGGTDTQYF. The CDR3 DNA reads TGTGCCAGCAGCCCGACCCTGGGCGGGGGCACAGATACGCAGTATTTT.

A single count supports this clone. The rearrangement links TRBV30 to TRBJ1-5, with D unresolved. The CDR3 covers 14 residues. Trimming stripped 0 bases from V and 5 bases from J, with 11 bases between. The V gene's germline CDR1 is GTSNPN and CDR2 SVGIG (reference sequence). CDR3 DNA: TGTGCCTGGAGTGTCGAGGGATGGTATCAGCCCCAGCATTTT. It translates to CAWSVEGWYQPQHF. Supplemented by reference TRBV30 and TRBJ1-5, the full variable domain reads SQTIHQWPATLVQPVGSPLSLECTVEGTSNPNLYWYRQAAGRGLQLLFYSVGIGQISSEVPQNLSASRPQDRQFILSSKKLLLSDSGFYLCAWSVEGWYQPQHFGDGTRLSIL.